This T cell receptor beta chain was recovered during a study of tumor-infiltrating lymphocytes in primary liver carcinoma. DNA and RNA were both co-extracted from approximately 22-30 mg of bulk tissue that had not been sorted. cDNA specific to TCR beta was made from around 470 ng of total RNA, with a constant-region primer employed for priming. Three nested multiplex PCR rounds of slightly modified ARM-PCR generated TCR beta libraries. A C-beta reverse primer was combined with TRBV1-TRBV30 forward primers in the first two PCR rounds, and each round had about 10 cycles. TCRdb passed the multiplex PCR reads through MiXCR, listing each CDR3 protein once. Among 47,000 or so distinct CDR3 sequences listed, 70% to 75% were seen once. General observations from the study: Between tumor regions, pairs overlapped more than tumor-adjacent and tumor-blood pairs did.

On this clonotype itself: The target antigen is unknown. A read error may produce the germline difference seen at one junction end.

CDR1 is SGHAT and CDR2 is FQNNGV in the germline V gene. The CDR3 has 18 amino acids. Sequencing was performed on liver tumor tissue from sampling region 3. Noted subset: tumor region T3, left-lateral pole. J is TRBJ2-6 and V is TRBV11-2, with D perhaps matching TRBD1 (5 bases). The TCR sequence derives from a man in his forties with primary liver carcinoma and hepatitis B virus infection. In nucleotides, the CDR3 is TGTACCAGCAGCTTAGGGTCAGGGCACAGCTCTGGGGCCAACCTCCTAACTTTC. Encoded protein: CTSSLGSGHSSGANLLTF.